The rows below give T cell receptor beta chains drawn from one sample of a study of OX40 agonist ivuxolimab in advanced cancers. Assay: immunoSEQ multiplex PCR; the TCRdb copy retains only in-frame clones and omits some. Found here are about 77,000 clones, approximately 95% of them singletons; the top ten hold 0.32%. Sequences were derived from CD4+ or CD8+ T cells sorted from blood, sampled in a trial of the OX40 agonist ivuxolimab. These receptors all come from an adult with an advanced solid tumor such as melanoma, head and neck, liver or kidney cancer. The conserved cysteine and the conserved F or W are not part of the CDR3 here.

j_call	v_call	cdr3_aa
TRBJ1-3	TRBV5-6	ASSLRGPGNTIY
TRBJ1-3	TRBV18	ASSPPDRANTIY
TRBJ2-7	TRBV28	ASSSLGGQVSYEQY
TRBJ2-1	TRBV7-2	ASSLRSRGEQF
TRBJ2-4	TRBV11-2	ASSSTGARKNIQY
TRBJ2-7	TRBV27	ASSIDSRFYEQY
TRBJ2-7	TRBV9	ASSPAGVLPYEQY
TRBJ1-2	TRBV7-3	ASSPGREGGYT
TRBJ1-6	TRBV19	ASSISSQGYSPLH
TRBJ1-4	TRBV2	ASTTTGGVEKLF
TRBJ2-5	TRBV5-1	ASSLYEKETQY
TRBJ2-2	TRBV2	ASRSTGQGYTGELF
TRBJ2-3	TRBV19	ASRQGPTDTQY
TRBJ2-1	TRBV5-1	ASSQSGVTYNEQF
TRBJ1-6	TRBV11-2	ASSLDGGAASSYNSPLH
TRBJ2-2	TRBV5-4	ASSSPGLAPGKAGELF
TRBJ2-7	TRBV6-5	ASSSTGGEQY
TRBJ2-1	TRBV2	ASSELAPADEQF
TRBJ2-7	TRBV28	ASSGTGEEREFYEQY
TRBJ1-5	TRBV10-3	ASGQSLSNQPQH
TRBJ2-2	TRBV9	ASSGLAGGITGELF
TRBJ1-2	TRBV11-3	ASSLYTDYGYT
TRBJ2-3	TRBV6-6	ASSPSRGTGGDTQY
TRBJ1-4	TRBV4-3	ASSQVGYRGTNEKLF
TRBJ2-5	TRBV27	ASSPEAGTSGLKETQY
TRBJ2-7	TRBV29-1	SVLLLNSYEQY
TRBJ1-3	TRBV4-2	ASSQEITAGNTIY
TRBJ2-7	TRBV23-1	ASQRIKRTGHSYEQY
TRBJ2-1	TRBV5-1	ASSLDTPGSYNEQF
TRBJ2-7	TRBV5-1	ASSLQVDYEQY